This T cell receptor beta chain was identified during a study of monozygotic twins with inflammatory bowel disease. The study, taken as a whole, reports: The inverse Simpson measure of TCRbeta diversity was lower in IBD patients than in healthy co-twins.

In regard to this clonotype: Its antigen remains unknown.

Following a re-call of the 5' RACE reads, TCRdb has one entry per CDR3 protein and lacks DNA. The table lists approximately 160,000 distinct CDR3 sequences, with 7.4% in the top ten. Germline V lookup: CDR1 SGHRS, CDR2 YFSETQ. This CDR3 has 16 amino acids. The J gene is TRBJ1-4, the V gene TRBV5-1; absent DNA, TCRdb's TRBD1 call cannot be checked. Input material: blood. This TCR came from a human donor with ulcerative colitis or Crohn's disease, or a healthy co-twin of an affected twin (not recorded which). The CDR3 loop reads CASSLSGQAAGEKLFF.